Presented here are 32 T cell receptor beta chains from one specimen sequenced in a study of technical replicates of blood from four donors. Repertoires were generated with immunoSEQ multiplex PCR, while TCRdb's copy carries only in-frame clones and drops some. The table includes about 83,000 clones, around 90% detected once. Sequencing was carried out using T cells isolated from PBMCs. All receptors come from a human donor in good health.

The chain joins TRBV21-1 to TRBJ1-1; TRBD1, the table's D call, lacks a check against the DNA. TRBV21-1 is noted as a pseudogene. This CDR3 is built from 19 residues. CDR3 sequence reads: CASSIVKGRGQSRNLEAFF. DNA of the CDR3: TGTGCCAGCAGCATCGTTAAGGGCAGGGGGCAGAGCCGTAACCTTGAAGCTTTCTTT.

The rearrangement links TRBV7-8 to TRBJ2-5, with D unclear. The CDR3 totals 14 residues. Germline CDR1 SGHVS, CDR2 FQNEAQ. Trimming shortened V by 6 bases and J by 2 bases, and 13 bases separated the two germline ends. CDR3 sequence (DNA): TGTGCCAGCAGTTCCCATGACTTGCAAGAGACCCAGTACTTC. Translating gives CASSSHDLQETQYF.

The V and J genes are TRBV13 and TRBJ2-1; no clear D. The CDR3 is 17 residues long. V lost 5 bases and J 0 bases, leaving 17 bases between the germline ends. The germline V gene has CDR1 PRHDT and CDR2 FYEKMQ (reference sequence). CDR3 DNA sequence: TGTGCCAGCAGCCTCATTGGCGGCGGAAGCTCCTACAATGAGCAGTTCTTC. Its translation: CASSLIGGGSSYNEQFF.

The J gene is TRBJ1-5, the V gene TRBV7-2, with D possibly TRBD1 on 5 matching bases. V lost 1 base and J lost 3, with 13 bases in between. Germline loops: CDR1 SGHTA, CDR2 FQGNSA. CDR3 size: 16 residues. The CDR3 nucleotides are TGTGCCAGCAGCTTAGTAGAGGGACTGTACAATCAGCCCCAGCATTTT. It translates to CASSLVEGLYNQPQHF.

The chain joins TRBV4-1 to TRBJ2-7; unclear D gene. The CDR3 totals 14 residues. Per the germline V gene, CDR1 is MGHRA and CDR2 is YSYEKL. V lost 1 base and J 0 bases, leaving 7 bases between the germline ends. CDR3 nucleotide sequence: TGCGCCAGCAGCCAAGTTGCTAGCTCCTACGAGCAGTACTTC. Its translation: CASSQVASSYEQYF.

The genes are TRBV10-2 and TRBJ2-3; 7 bases line up with TRBD2. Germline CDR1 WSHSY, CDR2 SAAADI. Germline trimming cut 11 bases from V and 0 bases from J; bases unmatched to any gene: 14. This CDR3 is 16 amino acids long. CDR3 residues: CAVSAGLAASTDTQYF. The CDR3 DNA reads TGCGCCGTCTCCGCAGGGCTAGCGGCAAGCACAGATACGCAGTATTTT.

The rearrangement links TRBV9 to TRBJ2-2; 12 bases map to TRBD2. V was pared by 5 bases and J by 5 bases, with 4 bases of the junction left unmatched. CDR1 SGDLS and CDR2 YYNGEE come from the germline V gene. The CDR3 totals 15 residues. CDR3: CASSASGRVTGELFF. The CDR3 DNA reads TGTGCCAGCAGTGCTAGCGGGAGGGTTACCGGGGAGCTGTTTTTT. Complete variable domain (other parts from reference TRBV9 and TRBJ2-2): DSGVTQTPKHLITATGQRVTLRCSPRSGDLSVYWYQQSLDQGLQFLIQYYNGEERAKGNILERFSAQQFPDLHSELNLSSLELGDSALYFCASSASGRVTGELFFGEGSRLTVL.

The J gene is TRBJ2-7, the V gene TRBV6-4; D is unresolved. The CDR3 length is 9 residues. CDR1 is MRHNA, CDR2 SNTAGT, per germline. Trimming removed 10 bases at V and 6 bases at J, with 7 bases between. The DNA of the CDR3 is TGTGCCAACCGGTCCGAGCAGTACTTC. Amino acid sequence: CANRSEQYF.

The V call is TRBV28, the J call TRBJ2-1; D not certain. Germline V lookup: CDR1 MDHEN, CDR2 SYDVKM. The CDR3 is 14 amino acids. The V gene lost 6 bases and the J gene lost 0 bases, with 9 bases spanning the gap. The CDR3 DNA is TGTGCCAGCAGCTACGTAAGCTCCTACAATGAGCAGTTCTTC. This encodes CASSYVSSYNEQFF.

The chain employs TRBV5-8 and TRBJ2-5; 10 bases fit TRBD2. The CDR3 spans 15 residues. The junction had 5 bases not matched to a gene; V was cut back by 1 base and J by 5 bases. Germline CDR1 is SGHTS and CDR2 is YDEGEE. CDR3 DNA sequence: TGTGCCAGCAGCTTGAGCGGGAGGGCCGGGGAGACCCAGTACTTC. This encodes CASSLSGRAGETQYF. The variable domain in full, completed from reference TRBV5-8 and TRBJ2-5, reads EAGVTQSPTHLIKTRGQQATLRCSPISGHTSVYWYQQALGLGLQFLLWYDEGEERNRGNFPPRFSGRQFPNYSSELNVNALELEDSALYLCASSLSGRAGETQYFGPGTRLLVL.

V and J are TRBV28 and TRBJ2-7, with 9 bases identical to TRBD2. CDR3 length: 14 residues. V dropped 5 bases and J dropped 5; count of bases not matched to a gene: 7. Germline V gives CDR1 MDHEN, CDR2 SYDVKM. The CDR3 loop reads CASSVAGVNNEQYF. CDR3 nucleotides: TGTGCCAGCAGTGTAGCGGGAGTCAACAACGAGCAGTACTTC.

The chain links TRBV6-6 to TRBJ1-2; D call uncertain. CDR1 and CDR2 from the germline V gene are MNHNY and SVGAGI (reference sequence). The CDR3 totals 14 residues. The V and J ends lost 6 bases and 3 bases respectively, with 14 bases between them. CDR3 loop: CASRASQVYYGYTF. The CDR3 coding sequence is TGTGCCAGCAGAGCAAGTCAGGTGTACTATGGCTACACCTTC.

In its sample, this clone was seen once. The V gene is TRBV28, the J gene TRBJ1-1; 8 bases are a match to TRBD1. CDR1 is MDHEN, CDR2 SYDVKM, per germline. The CDR3 is 16 amino acids. V lost 5 bases, J lost 1 base, and 9 bases stayed unmatched. The DNA for the CDR3 is TGTGCCAGCAGTGAACAGGGGGGACTCCGGAACACTGAAGCTTTCTTT. Translated, it gives CASSEQGGLRNTEAFF. Drawing the rest from reference TRBV28 and TRBJ1-1, the complete variable domain is DVKVTQSSRYLVKRTGEKVFLECVQDMDHENMFWYRQDPGLGLRLIYFSYDVKMKEKGDIPEGYSVSREKKERFSLILESASTNQTSMYLCASSEQGGLRNTEAFFGQGTRLTVV.

This clone turned up a few times. The chain combines TRBV9 with TRBJ1-1; possible D gene TRBD1, 6 bases. V lost 3 bases to trimming and J lost 11 bases, with 14 bases between them. CDR1 is SGDLS, CDR2 YYNGEE, per germline. The CDR3 has 12 residues. The CDR3 bases are TGTGCCAGCAGCGCTGTGGGGGCTCAGGCTTTCTTT. It specifies CASSAVGAQAFF.

The chain carries TRBV5-4 and TRBJ1-3; D unclear. Germline CDR1 is SGHNT and CDR2 is YYREEE (reference sequence). V was shortened by 3 bases and J by 0 bases, with 10 bases between the two germline ends. This CDR3 has 15 amino acids. The CDR3 reads CASSSDSYSGNTIYF. CDR3 DNA: TGTGCCAGCAGCTCGGACTCATACTCTGGAAACACCATATATTTT.

The V call is TRBV29-1, the J call TRBJ1-1; possibly TRBD1 for D (6 bases). The CDR3 sequence is 12 residues long. Germline CDR1 SQVTM, CDR2 ANQGSEA. V lost 4 bases to trimming and J lost 12 bases, with 18 bases between them. The CDR3 DNA follows: TGCAGCGTTGGCGAGGGGGGGACCTCCACTTTCTTT. It is translated as CSVGEGGTSTFF.

The chain employs TRBV13 and TRBJ2-7; perhaps TRBD2 as D (6 bases). The CDR3 runs 16 residues. Germline V gene lookup returns CDR1 PRHDT and CDR2 FYEKMQ (reference sequence). V was clipped by 3 bases and J by 0 bases, with 15 bases between them. The CDR3: CASSFSQASDSYEQYF. The CDR3 DNA follows: TGTGCCAGCAGCTTCAGTCAGGCTAGCGACTCCTACGAGCAGTACTTC.

CDR3 sequence (DNA): TGTGCCAGCAGCTCCTTAGACTATGGCTACACCTTC. It is translated as CASSSLDYGYTF. V and J are TRBV5-6 and TRBJ1-2; no clear D. V was shortened by 3 bases and J by 3 bases, with 6 bases between the two germline ends. CDR3 length equals 12 residues. From germline, CDR1 is SGHDT and CDR2 YYEEEE.

The chain joins TRBV9 to TRBJ2-3, with 7 bases aligning to TRBD1. Germline V gene lookup returns CDR1 SGDLS and CDR2 YYNGEE. The V and J ends lost 0 bases and 3 bases, in that order; junction bases with no gene match: 7. The CDR3 length is 16 residues. The CDR3 sequence: CASSVAQGDLTDTQYF. CDR3 nucleotide sequence: TGTGCCAGCAGCGTAGCTCAGGGGGATTTGACAGATACGCAGTATTTT.

This clone occurred once. The chain recombines TRBV30 with TRBJ2-3; D unclear. With 4 bases removed from V and 5 bases from J, the gap between germline ends came to 7 bases. Germline loops: CDR1 GTSNPN, CDR2 SVGIG (reference sequence). The CDR3 loop spans 11 amino acids. Written as DNA, the CDR3 is TGTGCCTGGATGTCGGGAGATACGCAGTATTTT. Its translation: CAWMSGDTQYF.

The chain couples TRBV7-6 to TRBJ2-7; 7 bases map to TRBD1. The germline V gene has CDR1 SGHVS and CDR2 FNYEAQ. The V segment lost 5 bases and the J segment 3 bases; nucleotides outside the gene matches: 4. There are 13 residues in the CDR3. The CDR3 protein is CASSLRDSYEQYF. The CDR3 DNA sequence: TGTGCCAGCAGCCTTCGGGACAGCTACGAGCAGTACTTC.

In the case of this clone: Other nucleotide sequences in the sample specify the same CDR3. This chain connects TRBV10-3 to TRBJ1-5; 8 nucleotides match TRBD1. Trimming removed 10 bases from V and 4 bases from J; junction bases left unmatched: 3. Germline loops: CDR1 ENHRY, CDR2 SYGVKD. The CDR3 is made up of 12 amino acids. For the CDR3, the DNA is TGTGCCACCGGACAGGGAAATCAGCCCCAGCATTTT. This sequence encodes CATGQGNQPQHF.

The V and J genes are TRBV5-8 and TRBJ2-7, with D unclear. V lost 0 bases, J lost 4 bases, and 8 bases lay in between. This CDR3 is 13 amino acids long. CDR1 and CDR2 from the germline V gene are SGHTS and YDEGEE. CDR3 sequence reads: CASSLDGLYEQYF. For the CDR3, the DNA is TGTGCCAGCAGCTTGGATGGCCTTTACGAGCAGTACTTC.

The genes are TRBV6-1 and TRBJ2-1, with 9 positions matching TRBD1. The CDR3 spans 15 residues. V shed 2 bases and J 10 bases; nucleotides not matched to a gene: 9. CDR1 and CDR2 from the germline V gene are MNHNS and SASEGT. DNA for the CDR3: TGTGCCAGCAGTGAAATAGGACAGGGGTATCACGAGCAGTTCTTC. Its translation: CASSEIGQGYHEQFF.

DNA of the CDR3: TGTGCCAGCAGTGAATATAGGGGGAGTAACTATGGCTACACCTTC. It codes for CASSEYRGSNYGYTF. This chain links TRBV6-1 with TRBJ1-2; D is possibly TRBD1 (6 bases). Germline V CDR1 and CDR2: MNHNS, SASEGT. Trimming cost V 2 bases and J 1 base, with 11 bases left between them. This CDR3 comprises 15 residues.

V usage is TRBV9 and J usage is TRBJ2-3, with a tentative D call TRBD1 (6 bases). The CDR3 covers 15 residues. With 0 bases removed from V and 2 bases from J, the gap between germline ends came to 10 bases. Germline V gene lookup returns CDR1 SGDLS and CDR2 YYNGEE. The CDR3 loop is CASSVEGQSTDTQYF. DNA for the CDR3: TGTGCCAGCAGCGTAGAAGGACAGTCCACAGATACGCAGTATTTT.

The chain couples TRBV5-4 to TRBJ2-5; tentatively, D is TRBD2 (5 bases). Germline V lookup: CDR1 SGHNT, CDR2 YYREEE (reference sequence). The CDR3 has 14 residues. V gave up 3 bases and J gave up 1 base, with 10 bases separating them. CDR3 bases: TGTGCCAGCAGCTCGCGGGCAGGCCAAGAGACCCAGTACTTC. Amino acid sequence: CASSSRAGQETQYF.

This chain links TRBV7-2 with TRBJ2-1, with D perhaps matching TRBD2 (6 bases). This CDR3 is 12 amino acids long. From germline, CDR1 is SGHTA and CDR2 FQGNSA. V lost 5 bases and J lost 7, with 9 bases in between. This CDR3 reads CASSRAGNEQFF. The CDR3 region has the DNA TGTGCCAGCAGCCGGGCGGGGAATGAGCAGTTCTTC.

This clone was observed once. The J gene is TRBJ1-5, the V gene TRBV15, with 9 bases fitting TRBD1. This CDR3 comprises 14 residues. Germline lookup yields CDR1 LNHNV and CDR2 YYDKDF (reference sequence). The ends lost 3 bases at V and 11 bases at J; junction bases unmatched: 8. The DNA of the CDR3 is TGTGCCACCAGCAGTAGGAAACAGGGGGCGGCCCAGCATTTT. It specifies CATSSRKQGAAQHF.

The chain joins TRBV2 to TRBJ2-7; a weak D match, TRBD2 (5 bases). CDR1 and CDR2 from the germline V gene are SNHLY and FYNNEI. The V end was cut by 0 bases, the J end by 2 bases, with 8 bases between. The CDR3 spans 14 residues. CDR3 nucleotide sequence: TGTGCCAGCAGTGAAGCGAGGCGGGCCTACGAGCAGTACTTC. Translating gives CASSEARRAYEQYF. The full variable domain, completed using reference TRBV2 and TRBJ2-7, is EPEVTQTPSHQVTQMGQEVILRCVPISNHLYFYWYRQILGQKVEFLVSFYNNEISEKSEIFDDQFSVERPDGSNFTLKIRSTKLEDSAMYFCASSEARRAYEQYFGPGTRLTVT.

The chain is built from TRBV28 and TRBJ2-3, with D possibly matching TRBD1 (6 bases). The CDR3 consists of 10 residues. The germline CDR1 and CDR2 sequences are MDHEN and SYDVKM. V shed 10 bases and J shed 7 bases, with 9 bases lying between them. The CDR3 spells CATGAYTQYF. The CDR3 DNA follows: TGTGCCACAGGGGCTTATACGCAGTATTTT.

The CDR3 DNA follows: TGTGCCAGCAGTTCGAACAGGGGTGGAAACACCATATATTTT. Its protein is CASSSNRGGNTIYF. V gene TRBV6-5 combines with J gene TRBJ1-3, with TRBD1 matching 7 bases. The V gene's germline CDR1 is MNHEY and CDR2 SVGAGI. The CDR3 has 14 amino acids. Unmatched junction bases numbered 3, after V lost 4 bases and J lost 3 bases.